The next 27 T cell receptor beta chains were all read from a single sample in a study of identical twins. TCRdb recomputed calls from the 5' RACE reads with MiXCR, one row per CDR3 protein. Seen here are 690,000 or so distinct CDR3 sequences, roughly 8% observed once, and the top ten hold approximately 0.94%. These data also formed part of another study, on yellow fever vaccine responses in identical twins.

Material: PBMCs. The receptors originated from a woman between 18 and 29 years old in good health.

This clonotype was counted ten times or more. The chain uses TRBV6-2 or TRBV6-3 and TRBJ2-7; 10 nucleotides align to TRBD2. Germline V gives CDR1 MNHEY, CDR2 SVGEGT. Germline trimming cut 5 bases from V and 7 bases from J; bases unmatched to any gene: 11. CDR3 length equals 15 residues. The CDR3 is CASSGMTSGLAEQYF. The DNA for the CDR3 is TGTGCCAGCAGTGGAATGACTAGCGGGCTGGCTGAGCAGTACTTC.

The V and J genes are TRBV7-2 and TRBJ2-3, with TRBD2 as a possible D gene (5 bases). Looked up from germline, CDR1 is SGHTA and CDR2 is FQGNSA. Trimming removed 1 base at V and 2 bases at J, with 10 bases between. The CDR3 has 15 amino acids. The CDR3 nucleotides are TGTGCCAGCAGCTTAGTGATCGGGGTCACAGATACGCAGTATTTT. Encoded protein: CASSLVIGVTDTQYF.

This clonotype was found many times. The rearrangement joins TRBV29-1 to TRBJ2-3, with unresolved D. The CDR3 has 11 residues. Germline CDR1 and CDR2: SQVTM and ANQGSEA. Trimming removed 7 bases from V and 1 base from J, with 6 bases in between. The chain's CDR3 is CSGRGTDTQYF. For the CDR3, the DNA is TGCAGCGGTAGAGGCACAGATACGCAGTATTTT.

The table lists this clonotype with many counts. CDR3 sequence (DNA): TGTGCCAGCTATCCTTCTTGGCAGAGGAACACTGAAGCTTTCTTT. It codes for CASYPSWQRNTEAFF. The J gene is TRBJ1-1, the V gene TRBV7-2; no clear D. The germline CDR1 and CDR2 sequences are SGHTA and FQGNSA. CDR3 length: 15 amino acids. V was clipped by 8 bases and J by 1 base, with 17 bases between them.

The chain couples TRBV18 to TRBJ2-6; TRBD1 agrees at 8 bases. The V gene end was trimmed by 5 bases and the J gene end by 2 bases; junction bases not matched to a gene: 5. The CDR3 is 16 amino acids. Per germline, CDR1 KGHSH and CDR2 LQKENI. CDR3 in DNA: TGTGCCAGCTCATCGGACAGGGTAGCTGGGGCCAACGTCCTGACTTTC. Protein sequence: CASSSDRVAGANVLTF.

This clonotype has only a few counts. In nucleotides, the CDR3 is TGTGCCAGCAGCGCCGTCGCTACTCCCGGGGAGCTGTTTTTT. This encodes CASSAVATPGELFF. The chain recombines TRBV9 with TRBJ2-2; D uncertain. CDR1 and CDR2 from the germline V gene are SGDLS and YYNGEE. V gave up 3 bases and J gave up 6 bases, with 12 bases separating them. This CDR3 has 14 amino acids.

This chain joins TRBV5-6 and TRBJ1-6; D is perhaps TRBD1 (6 bases). CDR1 SGHDT and CDR2 YYEEEE come from the germline V gene. V lost 4 bases to trimming and J lost 6 bases, with 14 bases between them. The CDR3 sequence is 15 residues long. Here the CDR3 reads CASSPIDRSNSPLHF. The CDR3 coding sequence is TGTGCCAGCAGCCCAATTGACAGGAGTAATTCACCCCTCCACTTT. The full variable domain, completed using reference TRBV5-6 and TRBJ1-6, is DAGVTQSPTHLIKTRGQQVTLRCSPKSGHDTVSWYQQALGQGPQFIFQYYEEEERQRGNFPDRFSGHQFPNYSSELNVNALLLGDSALYLCASSPIDRSNSPLHFGNGTRLTVT.

This clonotype has just a few counts. The V and J genes are TRBV7-9 and TRBJ2-7; D ambiguous. V dropped 1 base and J dropped 5 bases, with 12 bases sitting between them. This CDR3 is 14 amino acids long. From germline, CDR1 is SEHNR and CDR2 FQNEAQ (reference sequence). CDR3 region: CASSLDYLLNEQYF. The CDR3 coding sequence is TGTGCCAGCAGCTTAGACTATCTTCTAAACGAGCAGTACTTC. The full variable domain, rest sourced from reference TRBV7-9 and TRBJ2-7, is DTGVSQNPRHKITKRGQNVTFRCDPISEHNRLYWYRQTLGQGPEFLTYFQNEAQLEKSRLLSDRFSAERPKGSFSTLEIQRTEQGDSAMYLCASSLDYLLNEQYFGPGTRLTVT.

This clonotype was recorded many times. The rearrangement links TRBV12-3 or TRBV12-4 to TRBJ1-5; no clear D gene. This CDR3 region has 13 residues. Deletions cut 5 bases from V and 4 bases from J, with 9 bases between. The chain's CDR3 is CASSPRGNQPQHF. The DNA of the CDR3 is TGTGCCAGCAGTCCCCGAGGGAATCAGCCCCAGCATTTT.

This clonotype was seen ten or more times. The chain couples TRBV6-1 to TRBJ2-1; 9 bases are shared with TRBD1. The CDR3 has 14 residues. Losses at the gene ends were 8 bases for V and 2 bases for J; bases not matched to a gene: 4. Germline CDR1 and CDR2: MNHNS and SASEGT. CDR3 protein: CASRRQGAYNEQFF. CDR3 sequence (DNA): TGTGCCAGCCGACGACAGGGGGCCTACAATGAGCAGTTCTTC.

The rearrangement links TRBV29-1 to TRBJ2-3; TRBD2 aligns across 7 bases. CDR3 length: 11 residues. In germline, CDR1 is SQVTM, CDR2 ANQGSEA. J was trimmed by 6 bases and V by 8 bases; bases with no gene match: 5. This CDR3 is CSFRLADTQYF. Here the CDR3 DNA reads TGCAGCTTTAGACTAGCCGATACGCAGTATTTT.

V gene TRBV12-3 or TRBV12-4 combines with J gene TRBJ1-1; D is ambiguous. CDR3 length equals 14 residues. Trimming pared 8 bases from V and 0 bases from J, leaving 13 bases between. In DNA form, the CDR3 reads TGTGCCAGCTCTTTGGCGCACCTGAACACTGAAGCTTTCTTT. Its translation: CASSLAHLNTEAFF.

A few counts support this clonotype. This chain links TRBV29-1 with TRBJ2-1, with 11 bases aligning to TRBD1. Germline CDR1 is SQVTM and CDR2 is ANQGSEA. Germline trimming cut 1 base from V and 2 bases from J; bases unmatched to any gene: 7. The CDR3 contains 17 residues. This chain's CDR3 is CSVEGWTGGDPYNEQFF. CDR3 in DNA: TGCAGCGTTGAAGGGTGGACAGGGGGCGACCCCTACAATGAGCAGTTCTTC.

At least ten counts were recorded for this clonotype. The V and J genes are TRBV7-8 and TRBJ2-7; 7 bases are shared with TRBD2. The ends lost 0 bases at V and 1 base at J; junction bases unmatched: 3. CDR1 and CDR2 from the germline V gene are SGHVS and FQNEAQ. The CDR3 sequence is 15 residues long. The CDR3 bases are TGTGCCAGCAGCTTAGCTAGCGGGCTTTCCTACGAGCAGTACTTC. This encodes CASSLASGLSYEQYF. The whole variable domain, remainder taken from reference TRBV7-8 and TRBJ2-7, is GAGVSQSPRYKVAKRGQDVALRCDPISGHVSLFWYQQALGQGPEFLTYFQNEAQLDKSGLPSDRFFAERPEGSVSTLKIQRTQQEDSAVYLCASSLASGLSYEQYFGPGTRLTVT.

The chain is built from TRBV20-1 and TRBJ2-5; 8 nucleotides line up with TRBD1. CDR1 DFQATT and CDR2 SNEGSKA come from the germline V gene (reference sequence). The CDR3 has 13 residues. J gave up 4 bases and V 5 bases, and 6 bases lay outside the gene matches. The CDR3 DNA follows: TGCAGTGCTGAGGACAGGGCGGGAGAGACCCAGTACTTC. It encodes CSAEDRAGETQYF.

This clonotype was counted many times. The chain has TRBV27 and TRBJ2-7, with D tentatively TRBD1 (5 bases). Deletions cut 6 bases from V and 3 bases from J, with 12 bases between. Germline lookup yields CDR1 MNHEY and CDR2 SMNVEV (reference sequence). The CDR3 length is 13 residues. The CDR3 DNA reads as TGTGCCAGCAGACCCCAGGGTTTCTACGAGCAGTACTTC. Amino acids: CASRPQGFYEQYF.

The sample holds many counts of this clonotype. J is TRBJ2-2 and V is TRBV4-2, with D maybe TRBD1 (5 bases). Germline loops: CDR1 LGHNA, CDR2 YNFKEQ. The CDR3 consists of 16 residues. Trimming removed 0 bases from V and 3 bases from J, with 11 bases in between. The CDR3 DNA follows: TGTGCCAGCAGCCAAGACGGTCGCAGGGACACCGGGGAGCTGTTTTTT. This encodes CASSQDGRRDTGELFF.

This clonotype has more than one count but fewer than ten. The chain is built from TRBV20-1 and TRBJ1-5; unclear D gene. The germline V gene has CDR1 DFQATT and CDR2 SNEGSKA (reference sequence). The ends were cut back, 1 base at V and 4 bases at J, with 14 bases in the middle. The CDR3 is made up of 15 amino acids. For the CDR3, the DNA is TGCAGTGCTAGAGGGCAGACGCTGTTTAATCAGCCCCAGCATTTT. Translated, it gives CSARGQTLFNQPQHF.

The chain uses TRBV3-1 and TRBJ2-3, with 7 bases fitting TRBD1. The CDR3 sequence is 15 residues long. V gave up 1 base and J gave up 3 bases; unmatched junction bases: 4. Per the germline V gene, CDR1 is LGHDT and CDR2 is YNNKEL (reference sequence). The CDR3 spells CASSQVRQGTDTQYF. CDR3 sequence (DNA): TGTGCCAGCAGCCAAGTTAGACAGGGAACAGATACGCAGTATTTT.

This clonotype was counted at least ten times. V usage is TRBV3-1 and J usage is TRBJ2-1, with D unclear. The length of the CDR3 is 11 residues. In germline, CDR1 is LGHDT, CDR2 YNNKEL (reference sequence). The V end was cut by 2 bases, the J end by 9 bases, with 5 bases between. CDR3 DNA sequence: TGTGCCAGCAGCCAACATGGTGAGCAGTTCTTC. This encodes CASSQHGEQFF.

This clonotype was detected ten times or more. The V gene is TRBV15, the J gene TRBJ2-2; the D gene is possibly TRBD2 (5 bases). Trimming shortened V by 8 bases and J by 2 bases, and 9 bases separated the two germline ends. This CDR3 comprises 13 residues. CDR1 LNHNV and CDR2 YYDKDF come from the germline V gene (reference sequence). CDR3 sequence reads: CATERLNTGELFF. The CDR3, as DNA: TGTGCCACCGAGCGGCTAAACACCGGGGAGCTGTTTTTT.

This chain connects TRBV11-2 to TRBJ1-2, with D perhaps TRBD1 (6 bases). V gave up 0 bases and J gave up 0 bases, with 17 bases separating them. The length of the CDR3 is 18 residues. The V gene's germline CDR1 is SGHAT and CDR2 FQNNGV. CDR3 in DNA: TGTGCCAGCAGCTTAGATGGCCAGGGGATTACAACTAACTATGGCTACACCTTC. This encodes CASSLDGQGITTNYGYTF.

The rearrangement uses TRBV27 and TRBJ1-6; 7 nucleotides line up with TRBD1. The CDR3 loop spans 16 amino acids. V trimming: 6 bases; J trimming: 7 bases; junction bases outside the gene matches: 12. Germline V gene data show CDR1 as MNHEY and CDR2 as SMNVEV (reference sequence). This CDR3 is CASSPRAGQRNSPLHF. The CDR3 nucleotides read TGTGCCAGCAGCCCTCGGGCGGGACAGAGAAATTCACCCCTCCACTTT.

This clonotype has a handful of counts. The chain recombines TRBV6-5 with TRBJ2-1, with TRBD2 matching over 12 bases. This CDR3 spans 17 amino acids. Germline V gene lookup returns CDR1 MNHEY and CDR2 SVGAGI. V shed 1 base and J 2 bases; nucleotides not matched to a gene: 3. The CDR3 nucleotides are TGTGCCAGCAGTTACTGGGCTAGCGGGGGGGCCTACAATGAGCAGTTCTTC. Encoded protein: CASSYWASGGAYNEQFF.

In its sample, this clonotype was seen many times. V is TRBV10-2 and J is TRBJ2-7; D might be TRBD1 (6 bases). The length of the CDR3 is 17 residues. Germline loops: CDR1 WSHSY, CDR2 SAAADI. V shed 6 bases and J shed 0 bases, with 21 bases lying between them. The CDR3 loop is CASRPNNRALGSYEQYF. For the CDR3, the DNA is TGCGCCAGCAGGCCGAATAACAGGGCCCTCGGCTCCTACGAGCAGTACTTC.

The CDR3 coding sequence is TGTGCCAGCAGCCAAAATGGGGACAGAACCTACGAGCAGTACTTC. It codes for CASSQNGDRTYEQYF. V usage is TRBV4-2 and J usage is TRBJ2-7; 7 nucleotides align to TRBD1. The CDR3 is 15 amino acids. The V gene end was trimmed by 2 bases and the J gene end by 2 bases; junction bases not matched to a gene: 6. In germline, CDR1 is LGHNA, CDR2 YNFKEQ.

In its sample, this clonotype was seen many times. The J gene is TRBJ2-2, the V gene TRBV5-1; D perhaps matches TRBD1 (6 bases). Germline V lookup: CDR1 SGHRS, CDR2 YFSETQ. The ends were cut back, 4 bases at V and 0 bases at J, with 10 bases in the middle. The CDR3 has 15 amino acids. The DNA for the CDR3 is TGCGCCAGCAGCGACAGGCAGACGAACACCGGGGAGCTGTTTTTT. This sequence encodes CASSDRQTNTGELFF.